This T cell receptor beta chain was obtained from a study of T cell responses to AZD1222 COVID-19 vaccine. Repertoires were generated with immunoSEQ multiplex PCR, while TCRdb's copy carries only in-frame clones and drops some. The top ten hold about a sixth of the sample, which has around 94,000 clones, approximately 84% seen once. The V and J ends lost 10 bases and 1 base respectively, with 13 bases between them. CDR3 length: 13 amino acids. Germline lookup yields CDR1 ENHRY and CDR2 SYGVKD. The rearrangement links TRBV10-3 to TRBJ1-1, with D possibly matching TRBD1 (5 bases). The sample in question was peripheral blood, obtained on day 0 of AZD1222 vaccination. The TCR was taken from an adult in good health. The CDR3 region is CATLGTENTEAFF. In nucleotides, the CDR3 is TGTGCCACCCTAGGGACCGAGAACACTGAAGCTTTCTTT.